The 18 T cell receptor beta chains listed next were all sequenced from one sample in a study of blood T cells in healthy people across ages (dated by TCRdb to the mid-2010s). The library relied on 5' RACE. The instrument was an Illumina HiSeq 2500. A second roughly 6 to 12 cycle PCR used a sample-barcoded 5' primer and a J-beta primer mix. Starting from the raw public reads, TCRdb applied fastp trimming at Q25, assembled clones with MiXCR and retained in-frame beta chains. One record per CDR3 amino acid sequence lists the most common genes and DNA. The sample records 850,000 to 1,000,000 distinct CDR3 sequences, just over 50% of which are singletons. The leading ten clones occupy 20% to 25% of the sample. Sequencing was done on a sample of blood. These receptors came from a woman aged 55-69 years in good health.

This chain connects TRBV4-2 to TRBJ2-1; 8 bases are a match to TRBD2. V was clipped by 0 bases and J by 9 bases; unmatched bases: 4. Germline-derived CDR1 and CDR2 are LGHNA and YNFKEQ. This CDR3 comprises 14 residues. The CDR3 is CASSQDTSGGEQFF. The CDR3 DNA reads TGTGCCAGCAGCCAAGATACTAGCGGCGGTGAGCAGTTCTTC.

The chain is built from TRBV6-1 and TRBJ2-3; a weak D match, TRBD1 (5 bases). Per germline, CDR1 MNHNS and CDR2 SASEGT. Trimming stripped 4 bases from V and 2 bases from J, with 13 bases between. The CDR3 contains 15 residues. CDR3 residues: CASSVAEGDTDTQYF. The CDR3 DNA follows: TGTGCCAGCAGTGTCGCCGAAGGGGACACAGATACGCAGTATTTT.

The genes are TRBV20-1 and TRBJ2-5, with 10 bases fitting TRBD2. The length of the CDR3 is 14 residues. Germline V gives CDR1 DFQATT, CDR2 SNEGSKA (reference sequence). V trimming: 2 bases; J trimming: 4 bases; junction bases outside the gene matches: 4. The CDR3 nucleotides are TGCAGTGCTAGAACTAGCGGGAAAGGAGAGACCCAGTACTTC. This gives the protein CSARTSGKGETQYF.

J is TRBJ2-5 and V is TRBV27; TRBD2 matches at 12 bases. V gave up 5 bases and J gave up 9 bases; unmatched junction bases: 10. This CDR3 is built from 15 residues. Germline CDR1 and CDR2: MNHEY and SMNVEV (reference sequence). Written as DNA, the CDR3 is TGTGCCAGCAGTCTACACCTAGCGGGAGGGCCTCCCCAGTACTTC. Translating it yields CASSLHLAGGPPQYF.

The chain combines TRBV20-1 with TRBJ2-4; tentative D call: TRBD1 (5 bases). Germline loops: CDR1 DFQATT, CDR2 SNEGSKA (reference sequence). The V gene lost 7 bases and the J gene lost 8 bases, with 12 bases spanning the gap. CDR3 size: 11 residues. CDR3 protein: CSVHLGDIQYF. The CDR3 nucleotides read TGCAGTGTTCATCTAGGGGACATTCAGTACTTC.

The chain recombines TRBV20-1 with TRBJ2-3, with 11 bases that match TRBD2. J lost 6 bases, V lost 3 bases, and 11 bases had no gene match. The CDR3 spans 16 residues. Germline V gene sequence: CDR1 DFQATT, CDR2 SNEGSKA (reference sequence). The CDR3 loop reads CSASIPGTSGLDTQYF. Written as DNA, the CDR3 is TGCAGTGCTAGTATTCCCGGGACTAGCGGTCTGGATACGCAGTATTTT.

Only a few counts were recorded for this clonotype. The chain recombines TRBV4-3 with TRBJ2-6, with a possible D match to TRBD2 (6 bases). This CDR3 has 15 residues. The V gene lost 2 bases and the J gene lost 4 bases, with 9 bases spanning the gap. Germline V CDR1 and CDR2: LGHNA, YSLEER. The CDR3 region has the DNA TGCGCCAGCAGCCAACGGGGAGGAGGGGCCAACGTCCTGACTTTC. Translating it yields CASSQRGGGANVLTF.

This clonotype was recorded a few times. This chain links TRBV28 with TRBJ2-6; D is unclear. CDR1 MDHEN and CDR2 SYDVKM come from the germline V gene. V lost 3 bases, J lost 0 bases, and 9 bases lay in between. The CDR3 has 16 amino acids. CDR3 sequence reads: CASSFRSFSGANVLTF. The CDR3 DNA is TGTGCCAGCAGTTTCCGGTCGTTCTCTGGGGCCAACGTCCTGACTTTC.

The CDR3: CASSSRAGGAYNEQFF. The CDR3 DNA reads TGTGCCAGCAGCTCTAGAGCGGGAGGTGCCTACAATGAGCAGTTCTTC. The gene calls are TRBV9 and TRBJ2-1; 9 bases align to TRBD2. The CDR3 spans 16 residues. Germline V gene sequence: CDR1 SGDLS, CDR2 YYNGEE. J gave up 2 bases and V 4 bases, and 7 bases lay outside the gene matches.

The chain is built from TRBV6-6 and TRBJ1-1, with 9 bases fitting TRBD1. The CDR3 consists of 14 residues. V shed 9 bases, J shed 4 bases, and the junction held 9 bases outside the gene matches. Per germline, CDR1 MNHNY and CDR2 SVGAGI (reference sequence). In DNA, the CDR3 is TGTGCCAGTGGGGACAGGGCCTTTACCACTGAAGCTTTCTTT. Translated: CASGDRAFTTEAFF.

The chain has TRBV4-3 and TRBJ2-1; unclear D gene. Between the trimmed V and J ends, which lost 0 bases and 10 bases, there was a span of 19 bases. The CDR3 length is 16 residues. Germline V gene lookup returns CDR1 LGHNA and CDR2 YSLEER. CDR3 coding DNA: TGCGCCAGCAGCCAAGAAGGAGACTTCTCCCTAGAGGAGCAGTTCTTC. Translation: CASSQEGDFSLEEQFF.

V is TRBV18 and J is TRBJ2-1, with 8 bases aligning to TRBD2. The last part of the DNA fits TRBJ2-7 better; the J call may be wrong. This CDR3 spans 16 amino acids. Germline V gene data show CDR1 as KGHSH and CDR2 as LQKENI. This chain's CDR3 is CASSHTGTRNPYEQYF. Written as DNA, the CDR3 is TGTGCCAGCTCTCATACCGGGACTAGAAATCCCTACGAGCAGTACTTC.

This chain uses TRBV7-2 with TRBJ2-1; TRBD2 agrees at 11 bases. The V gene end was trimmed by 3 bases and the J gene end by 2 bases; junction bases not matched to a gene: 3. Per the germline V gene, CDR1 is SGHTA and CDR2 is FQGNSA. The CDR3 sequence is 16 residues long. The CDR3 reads CASSFRLAGTYNEQFF. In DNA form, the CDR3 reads TGTGCCAGCAGCTTCCGACTAGCGGGGACCTACAATGAGCAGTTCTTC.

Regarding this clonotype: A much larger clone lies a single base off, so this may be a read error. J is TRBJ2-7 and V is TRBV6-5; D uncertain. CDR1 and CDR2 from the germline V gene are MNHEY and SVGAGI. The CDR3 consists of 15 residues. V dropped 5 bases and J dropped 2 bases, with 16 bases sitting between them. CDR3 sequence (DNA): TGTGCCAGCAGTCCCTACAGTCCAAGAGCCTACGAGCAGTACTTC. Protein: CASSPYSPRAYEQYF.

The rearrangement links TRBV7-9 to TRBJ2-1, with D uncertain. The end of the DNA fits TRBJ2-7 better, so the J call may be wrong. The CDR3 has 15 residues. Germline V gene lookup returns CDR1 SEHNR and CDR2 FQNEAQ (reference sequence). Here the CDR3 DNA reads TGTGCCAGCAGCACCACTGACTCAGCCTACAATGAGCAGTACTTC. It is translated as CASSTTDSAYNEQYF.

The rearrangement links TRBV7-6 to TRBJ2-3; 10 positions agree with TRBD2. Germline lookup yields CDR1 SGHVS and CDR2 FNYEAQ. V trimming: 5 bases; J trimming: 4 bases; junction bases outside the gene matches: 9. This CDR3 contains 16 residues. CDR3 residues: CASSLSGRDSSDTQYF. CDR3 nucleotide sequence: TGTGCCAGCAGCCTGAGCGGGAGGGACTCTTCAGATACGCAGTATTTT.

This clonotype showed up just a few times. The CDR3 nucleotides are TGTGCCAGCGGACTAAGGAGAGGGAGCGACTCCTACGAGCAGTACTTC. Amino acids: CASGLRRGSDSYEQYF. This rearrangement joins TRBV12-3 or TRBV12-4 to TRBJ2-7; D perhaps matches TRBD2 (6 bases). The V end was cut by 8 bases, the J end by 0 bases, with 20 bases between. This CDR3 is 16 amino acids long.

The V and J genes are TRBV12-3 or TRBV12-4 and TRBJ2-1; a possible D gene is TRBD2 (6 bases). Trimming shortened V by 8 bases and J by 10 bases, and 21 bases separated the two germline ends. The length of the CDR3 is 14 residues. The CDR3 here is CASGVRLALREQFF. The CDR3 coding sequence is TGTGCCAGCGGGGTCCGGCTAGCGCTCAGGGAGCAGTTCTTC.